This T cell receptor beta chain originates from a study of T cells in Graves' hyperthyroidism and ophthalmopathy. RNA transcripts yielded amplified TCR beta CDR3 regions. First-round RT-PCR targeting the TCR CDR3 was performed with the HTBI primer set. From the multiplex PCR reads, TCRdb called clonotypes with MiXCR, one entry per CDR3 protein. The sample lists some 350,000 distinct CDR3 sequences; 15% were seen once. The authors took PBMCs from 9.5 to 10 ml fresh peripheral blood. J lost 6 bases, V lost 6 bases, and 7 bases had no gene match. CDR3 length equals 15 residues. This clonotype was counted ten times or more.

This chain joins TRBV12-3 or TRBV12-4 and TRBJ2-7, with 14 bases that match TRBD2. The sequencing input was blood. The receptor comes from a woman aged 60-75 years with Graves' ophthalmopathy. The CDR3 nucleotides read TGTGCCAGCAGCTCCGGGACTAGCGGGAGTAGCGAGCAGTACTTC. It codes for CASSSGTSGSSEQYF.